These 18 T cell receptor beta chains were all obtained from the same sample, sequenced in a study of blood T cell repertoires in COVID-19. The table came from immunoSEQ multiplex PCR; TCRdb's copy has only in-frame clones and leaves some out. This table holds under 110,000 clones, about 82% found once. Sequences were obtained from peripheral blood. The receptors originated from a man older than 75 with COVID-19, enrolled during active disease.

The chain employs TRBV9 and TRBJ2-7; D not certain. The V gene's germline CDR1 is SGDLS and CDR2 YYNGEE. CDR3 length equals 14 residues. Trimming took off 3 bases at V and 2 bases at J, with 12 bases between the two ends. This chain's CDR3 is CASSADLGPYEQYF. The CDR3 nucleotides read TGTGCCAGCAGCGCAGACCTAGGTCCCTACGAGCAGTACTTC.

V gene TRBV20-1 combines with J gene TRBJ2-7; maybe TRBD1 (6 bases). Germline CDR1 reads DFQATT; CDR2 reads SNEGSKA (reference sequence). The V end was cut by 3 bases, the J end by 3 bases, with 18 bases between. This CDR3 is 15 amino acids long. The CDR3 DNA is TGCAGTGCTAGTGGCTGGTCAGGGGCGGGCTACGAGCAGTACTTC. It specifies CSASGWSGAGYEQYF.

CDR3 amino acids: CASSFQGRDEKLFF. CDR3 bases: TGTGCCAGCAGTTTCCAGGGAAGGGATGAAAAACTGTTTTTT. The chain has TRBV28 and TRBJ1-4, with D maybe TRBD1 (5 bases). CDR3 length: 14 amino acids. CDR1 MDHEN and CDR2 SYDVKM come from the germline V gene. V dropped 3 bases and J dropped 6 bases, with 11 bases sitting between them.

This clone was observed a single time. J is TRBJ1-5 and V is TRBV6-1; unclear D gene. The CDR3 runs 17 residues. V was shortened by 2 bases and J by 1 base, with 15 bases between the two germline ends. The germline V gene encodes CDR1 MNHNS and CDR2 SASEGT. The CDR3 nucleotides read TGTGCCAGCAGTGAACGCCCGGGGTGGGGAAGCAATCAGCCCCAGCATTTT. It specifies CASSERPGWGSNQPQHF.

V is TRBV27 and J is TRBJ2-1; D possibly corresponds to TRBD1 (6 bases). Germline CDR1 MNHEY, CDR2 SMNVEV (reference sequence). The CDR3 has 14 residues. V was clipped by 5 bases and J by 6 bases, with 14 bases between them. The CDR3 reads CASSRRQGPNEQFF. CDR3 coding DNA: TGTGCCAGCAGTAGGCGGCAGGGGCCCAATGAGCAGTTCTTC.

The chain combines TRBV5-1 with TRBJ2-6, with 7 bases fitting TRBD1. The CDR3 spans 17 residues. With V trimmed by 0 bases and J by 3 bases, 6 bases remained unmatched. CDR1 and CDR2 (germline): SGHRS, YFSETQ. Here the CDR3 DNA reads TGCGCCAGCAGCTTGGATATGACAGGGTATGGGGCCAACGTCCTGACTTTC. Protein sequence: CASSLDMTGYGANVLTF.

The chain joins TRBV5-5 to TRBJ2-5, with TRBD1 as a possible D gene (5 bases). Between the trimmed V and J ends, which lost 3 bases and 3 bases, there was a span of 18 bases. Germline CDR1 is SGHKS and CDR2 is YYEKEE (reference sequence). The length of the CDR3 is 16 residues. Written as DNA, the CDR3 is TGTGCCAGCAGCTCTCCTGGGGCGTTGGACAAAGAGACCCAGTACTTC. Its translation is CASSSPGALDKETQYF.

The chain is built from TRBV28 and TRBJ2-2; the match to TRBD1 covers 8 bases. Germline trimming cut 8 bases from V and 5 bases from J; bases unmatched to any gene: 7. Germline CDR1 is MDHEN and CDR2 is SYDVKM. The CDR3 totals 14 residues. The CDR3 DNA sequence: TGTGCCAGCTTTGGACAGGGAAGGACCGGGGAGCTGTTTTTT. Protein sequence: CASFGQGRTGELFF.

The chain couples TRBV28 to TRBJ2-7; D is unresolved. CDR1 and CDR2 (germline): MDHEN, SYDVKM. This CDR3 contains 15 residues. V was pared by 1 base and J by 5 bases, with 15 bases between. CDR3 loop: CASSLYSRVIDEQYF. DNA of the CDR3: TGTGCCAGCAGTTTATATAGCCGAGTCATTGACGAGCAGTACTTC.

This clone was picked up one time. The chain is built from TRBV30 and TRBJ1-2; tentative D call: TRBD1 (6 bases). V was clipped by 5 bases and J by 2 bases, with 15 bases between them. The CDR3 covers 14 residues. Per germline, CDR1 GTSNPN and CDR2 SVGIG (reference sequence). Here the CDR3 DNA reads TGTGCCTGGGGGCAGGGGTTCGCGAACTATGGCTACACCTTC. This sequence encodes CAWGQGFANYGYTF.

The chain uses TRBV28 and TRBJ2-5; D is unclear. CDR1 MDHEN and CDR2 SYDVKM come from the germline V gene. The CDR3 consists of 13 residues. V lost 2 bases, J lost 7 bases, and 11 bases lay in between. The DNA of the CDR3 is TGTGCCAGCAGTTTAGGTTCCCCAGGGACCCAGTACTTC. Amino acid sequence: CASSLGSPGTQYF.

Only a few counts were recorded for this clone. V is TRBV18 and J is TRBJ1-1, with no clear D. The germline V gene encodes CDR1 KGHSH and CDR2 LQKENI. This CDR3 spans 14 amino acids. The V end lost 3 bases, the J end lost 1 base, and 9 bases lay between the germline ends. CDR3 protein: CASSPEGSNTEAFF. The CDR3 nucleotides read TGTGCCAGCTCACCGGAGGGCTCGAACACTGAAGCTTTCTTT.

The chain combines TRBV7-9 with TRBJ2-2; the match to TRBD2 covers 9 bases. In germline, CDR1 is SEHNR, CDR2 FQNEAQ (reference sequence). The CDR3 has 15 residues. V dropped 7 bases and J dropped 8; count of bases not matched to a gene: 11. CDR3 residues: CASNTTGLARGELFF. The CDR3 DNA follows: TGTGCCAGCAACACGACGGGACTAGCCCGGGGGGAGCTGTTTTTT.

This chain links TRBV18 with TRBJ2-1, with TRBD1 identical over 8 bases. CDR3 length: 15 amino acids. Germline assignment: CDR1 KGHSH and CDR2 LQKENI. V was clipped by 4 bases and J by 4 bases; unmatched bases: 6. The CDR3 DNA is TGTGCCAGCTCACAAACAGGGGGGATATACAATGAGCAGTTCTTC. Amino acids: CASSQTGGIYNEQFF.

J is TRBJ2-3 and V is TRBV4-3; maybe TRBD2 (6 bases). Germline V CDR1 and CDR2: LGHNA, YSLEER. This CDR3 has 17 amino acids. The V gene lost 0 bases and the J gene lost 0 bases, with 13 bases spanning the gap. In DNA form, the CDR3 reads TGCGCCAGCAGCCAAGACGTTGGAGGGTGGAGCACAGATACGCAGTATTTT. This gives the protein CASSQDVGGWSTDTQYF.

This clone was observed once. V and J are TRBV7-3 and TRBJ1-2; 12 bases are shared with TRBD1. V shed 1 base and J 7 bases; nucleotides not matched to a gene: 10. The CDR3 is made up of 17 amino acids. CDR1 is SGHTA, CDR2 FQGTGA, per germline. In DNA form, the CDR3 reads TGTGCCAGCAGCTTAATGGGTGGGACAGGGGGCCATTTTGGCTACACCTTC. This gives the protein CASSLMGGTGGHFGYTF.

The CDR3 spells CASSDFGTDNEKLFF. As DNA, the CDR3 is TGTGCCAGCAGCGATTTTGGGACAGACAATGAAAAACTGTTTTTT. V and J are TRBV5-6 and TRBJ1-4, with 7 bases fitting TRBD1. Germline V gives CDR1 SGHDT, CDR2 YYEEEE. The CDR3 is 15 amino acids. Losses at the gene ends were 4 bases for V and 5 bases for J; bases not matched to a gene: 8. Variable domain in full (rest from reference TRBV5-6 and TRBJ1-4): DAGVTQSPTHLIKTRGQQVTLRCSPKSGHDTVSWYQQALGQGPQFIFQYYEEEERQRGNFPDRFSGHQFPNYSSELNVNALLLGDSALYLCASSDFGTDNEKLFFGSGTQLSVL.

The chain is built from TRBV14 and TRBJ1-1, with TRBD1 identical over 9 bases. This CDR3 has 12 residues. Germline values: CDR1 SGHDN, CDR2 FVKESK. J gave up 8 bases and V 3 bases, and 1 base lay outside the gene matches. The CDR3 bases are TGTGCCAGCAGCCACACAGGGGGCGAAGCTTTCTTT. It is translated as CASSHTGGEAFF.